These T cell receptor beta chains were read from a single sample in a study of human T cells and chemical hapten exposure. TCRdb reprocessed the RACE reads with MiXCR, giving one entry per CDR3 protein. The sample consists of about 130,000 distinct CDR3 sequences, 9% to 10% of them appearing once. The specimen sequenced was whole blood. These receptors all come from a male donor in good health. Some clones in this sample may be carry-over from other donors' samples. CDR3s include the opening cysteine and the closing phenylalanine or tryptophan. Each record gives: clone size, V gene, D gene, J gene, CDR3 DNA, CDR3 protein. D genes are given only for firm matches. Only part of the rows carry a size: once, few, many, or a class if the clone is expanded.

>-|TRBV7-9|-|TRBJ2-7
TGTGCCAGCAGCTTAGGGCAACAGGGTTGGCAGTACTTC
CASSLGQQGWQYF
>few|TRBV25-1|-|TRBJ2-1
TGTGCCAGCAGTGCCTCCGACCTTTACAATGAGCAGTTCTTC
CASSASDLYNEQFF
>-|TRBV7-9|-|TRBJ1-6
TGTGCCAGCAACCTGAAGGTTGGGGAATCCCTCCACTTT
CASNLKVGESLHF
>-|TRBV18|-|TRBJ2-7
TGTGCCAGCTCACCCCGTGGGACATCCTACGAGCAGTACTTC
CASSPRGTSYEQYF
>few|TRBV6-4|-|TRBJ2-7
TGTGCCAGCAGTGACGGGACCCGAGCCTACGAGCAGTACTTC
CASSDGTRAYEQYF
>many|TRBV6-2/TRBV6-3|-|TRBJ1-5
TGTGCCAGCAGTTTAAGGACGAAGAAGCCCCAGCATTTT
CASSLRTKKPQHF
>-|TRBV9|TRBD2|TRBJ2-1
TGTGCCAGCAGCAAACTAGCGGGGCCCTACAATGAGCAGTTCTTC
CASSKLAGPYNEQFF
>-|TRBV29-1|-|TRBJ1-1
TGCAGCGCTAACGCCCCGGAGATGAACACTGAAGCTTTCTTT
CSANAPEMNTEAFF
>few|TRBV20-1|-|TRBJ1-5
TGCAGTGCTACGGCAGAGCTAAATCAGCCCCAGCATTTT
CSATAELNQPQHF
>few|TRBV12-3/TRBV12-4|-|TRBJ1-2
TGTGCCAGCAGAGGGACTTCCAGATATGGCTACACCTTC
CASRGTSRYGYTF
>-|TRBV7-2|-|TRBJ2-5
TGTGCCAGCAGCTTCCCTTCCGAACAAGAGACCCAGTACTTC
CASSFPSEQETQYF
>-|TRBV29-1|-|TRBJ2-7
TGCAGCGTTGAAGTTAAGACGGTCCCCTACGAGCAGTACTTC
CSVEVKTVPYEQYF
>few|TRBV27|-|TRBJ2-7
TGTGCCAGCAGTTTAGCCGACTCCTACGAGCAGTACTTC
CASSLADSYEQYF
>-|TRBV29-1|-|TRBJ1-2
TGCAGCGTCAAGCCCAGTAACTATGGCTACACCTTC
CSVKPSNYGYTF
>-|TRBV12-3/TRBV12-4|-|TRBJ1-4
TGTGCCAGCAGCCCCGGGGGCCAGGCGCTTAGTGAAAAACTGTTTTTT
CASSPGGQALSEKLFF
>many|TRBV7-2|TRBD2|TRBJ2-7
TGTGCCAGCAGCTTAGAAGGACTAGCGGGAATGGGTTTCGAGCAGTACTTC
CASSLEGLAGMGFEQYF
>-|TRBV6-6|TRBD2|TRBJ2-3
TGTGCCAGCAGTTTATTAGCGGGGGGGGGGACAGATACGCAGTATTTT
CASSLLAGGGTDTQYF
>few|TRBV11-2|-|TRBJ2-1
TGTGCCAGCAGCTTAGAAACTGTCTACAATGAGCAGTTCTTC
CASSLETVYNEQFF
>few|TRBV4-2|-|TRBJ1-2
TGTGCCAGCAGCCAAGAGGGGGGCTACACCTTC
CASSQEGGYTF
>many|TRBV29-1|-|TRBJ1-5
TGCAGCGTTGGGGACGGGCAAATAGGGCCCCAGCATTTT
CSVGDGQIGPQHF
>few|TRBV6-5|TRBD1|TRBJ1-1
TGTGCCAGCAGAGGACAGGGGACCACTGAAGCTTTCTTT
CASRGQGTTEAFF
>-|TRBV15|-|TRBJ2-1
TGTGCCACCAGCAGCCGGGGCAATGAGCAGTTCTTC
CATSSRGNEQFF
>few|TRBV10-3|-|TRBJ1-2
TGTGCCATCAGTGAATCCCTGGGACGGGGTTTGGACTATGGCTACACCTTC
CAISESLGRGLDYGYTF
>few|TRBV14|TRBD1|TRBJ2-6
TGTGCCAGCAGCCAAGATGTTTGGGACAGGGGGCCACCTGGGGCCAACGTCCTGACTTTC
CASSQDVWDRGPPGANVLTF
>-|TRBV6-6|-|TRBJ1-1
TGTGCCAGCAGTTACTCGAATGGAGCAAACACTGAAGCTTTCTTT
CASSYSNGANTEAFF
>many|TRBV3-1|-|TRBJ2-4
TGTGCCAGCAGCCAAGAAGGACCCGTACAGGCCAAAAACATTCAGTACTTC
CASSQEGPVQAKNIQYF
>few|TRBV9|-|TRBJ2-7
TGTGCCAGCAGCGTAGGAGGGACGAACCACGAGCAGTACTTC
CASSVGGTNHEQYF
>many|TRBV7-6|TRBD1|TRBJ2-7
TGTGCCAGCAGCCCACGCCCCCAACAGGGGTTCTACGAGCAGTACTTC
CASSPRPQQGFYEQYF
>few|TRBV15|-|TRBJ1-1
TGTGCCACCACCTTCCGCCGGCAAACTGAAGCTTTCTTT
CATTFRRQTEAFF
>-|TRBV12-3/TRBV12-4|TRBD1|TRBJ1-4
TGTGCCAGCAGCCCAAGTATCTCCCTTTCTATAACCCGGGACAGGGGCGGGAGAGAAAAACTGTTTTTT
CASSPSISLSITRDRGGREKLFF
>many|TRBV12-3/TRBV12-4|-|TRBJ1-6
TGTGCCAGCAGTGTGGGTTCGGCAGGAAGCTCCTATAATTCACCCCTCCACTTT
CASSVGSAGSSYNSPLHF
>-|TRBV20-1|-|TRBJ1-5
TGCAGTGCGCCGCCGGAAGCGAGCAATCAGCCCCAGCATTTT
CSAPPEASNQPQHF
>-|TRBV27|TRBD2|TRBJ2-7
TGTGCCAGCAGGGGACTACGGCCTCTCTACGAGCAGTACTTC
CASRGLRPLYEQYF
>many|TRBV27|TRBD2|TRBJ2-7
TGTGCCAGCAGTTTGTCGGGCGGGAGTTCCTACGAGCAGTACTTC
CASSLSGGSSYEQYF